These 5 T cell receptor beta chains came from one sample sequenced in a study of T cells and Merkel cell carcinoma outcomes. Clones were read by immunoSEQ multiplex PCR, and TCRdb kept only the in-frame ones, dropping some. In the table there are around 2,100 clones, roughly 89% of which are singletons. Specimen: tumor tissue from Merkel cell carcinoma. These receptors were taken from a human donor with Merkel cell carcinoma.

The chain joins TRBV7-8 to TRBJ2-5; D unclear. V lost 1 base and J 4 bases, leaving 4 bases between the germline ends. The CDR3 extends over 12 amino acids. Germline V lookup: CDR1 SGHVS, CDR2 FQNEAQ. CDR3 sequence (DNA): TGTGCCAGCAGCTTAGAATTAGAGACCCAGTACTTC. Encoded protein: CASSLELETQYF.

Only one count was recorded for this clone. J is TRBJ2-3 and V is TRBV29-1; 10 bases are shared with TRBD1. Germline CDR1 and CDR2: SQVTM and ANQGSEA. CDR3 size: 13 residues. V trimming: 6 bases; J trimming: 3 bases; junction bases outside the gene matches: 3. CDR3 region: CSVGQGGTDTQYF. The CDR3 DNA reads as TGCAGCGTCGGACAGGGGGGAACAGATACGCAGTATTTT.

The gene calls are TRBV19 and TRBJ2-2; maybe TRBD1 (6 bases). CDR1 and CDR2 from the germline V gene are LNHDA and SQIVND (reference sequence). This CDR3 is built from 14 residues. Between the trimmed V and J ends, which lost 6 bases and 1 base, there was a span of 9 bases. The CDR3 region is CASRIQGNTGELFF. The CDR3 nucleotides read TGTGCCAGTAGGATACAGGGGAACACCGGGGAGCTGTTTTTT.

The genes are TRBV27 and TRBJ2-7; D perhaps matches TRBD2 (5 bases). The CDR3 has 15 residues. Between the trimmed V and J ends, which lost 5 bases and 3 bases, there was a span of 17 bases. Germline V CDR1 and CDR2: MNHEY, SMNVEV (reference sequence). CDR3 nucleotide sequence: TGTGCCAGCAGTGGCGACTACCGAACCCGCTACGAGCAGTACTTC. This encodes CASSGDYRTRYEQYF.

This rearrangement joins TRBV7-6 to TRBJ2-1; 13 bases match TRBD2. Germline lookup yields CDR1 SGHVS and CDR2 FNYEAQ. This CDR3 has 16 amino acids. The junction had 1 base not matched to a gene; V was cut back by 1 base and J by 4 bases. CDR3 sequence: CASSLGLAGGYNEQFF. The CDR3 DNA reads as TGTGCCAGCAGCTTAGGACTAGCGGGGGGATACAATGAGCAGTTCTTC.